Following are 12 T cell receptor beta chains from one sample sequenced in a study of T-cell reconstitution after alpha-beta-depleted transplantation in children. Unique molecular identifiers were incorporated into the prepared TCRbeta library. MiXCR, applied by TCRdb to the PCR reads, yields one record per CDR3 protein. The sample carries 140,000 or so distinct CDR3 sequences, 8% to 10% recorded once. The sequencing here drew on PBMCs, mostly from graft donor cells, taken 180 days after TCRalphabeta/CD19-depleted stem cell transplant. The source of these receptors is a female patient aged 2 to 10 who had a stem cell transplant for congenital amegakaryocytic thrombocytopenia, so the T cells may come from the graft donor.

This clonotype has just a few counts. V gene TRBV5-1 combines with J gene TRBJ2-2; tentatively, D is TRBD2 (5 bases). CDR1 SGHRS and CDR2 YFSETQ come from the germline V gene. The germline V and J ends were trimmed by 5 bases and 7 bases, with 18 bases remaining between them. The CDR3 has 15 residues. CDR3 sequence: CASRPSSGLYGELFF. DNA of the CDR3: TGCGCCAGCAGACCGTCCTCGGGGTTGTACGGGGAGCTGTTTTTT. Looking up the rest from reference TRBV5-1 and TRBJ2-2 gives the full variable domain: KAGVTQTPRYLIKTRGQQVTLSCSPISGHRSVSWYQQTPGQGLQFLFEYFSETQRNKGNFPGRFSGRQFSNSRSEMNVSTLELGDSALYLCASRPSSGLYGELFFGEGSRLTVL.

This clonotype has at least ten counts. This chain uses TRBV6-2 or TRBV6-3 with TRBJ2-2; a possible D gene is TRBD1 (6 bases). The germline V gene has CDR1 MNHEY and CDR2 SVGEGT. With 7 bases removed from V and 1 base from J, the gap between germline ends came to 16 bases. The CDR3 runs to 16 residues. Here the CDR3 DNA reads TGTGCCAGCAACTTGGGACACCCCGTGAACACCGGGGAGCTGTTTTTT. Translation: CASNLGHPVNTGELFF.

About this clonotype: With a much larger clone just one base away, this may be a read error. The chain recombines TRBV12-3 or TRBV12-4 with TRBJ1-5; D gene unclear. This CDR3 region has 18 residues. The CDR3 DNA reads TGTGCCAGCTGTTTATTTGGAGGACCCGACTTTTTCAATCAGCCCCAGCATTTT. This codes for CASCLFGGPDFFNQPQHF.

The rearrangement links TRBV29-1 to TRBJ1-2; the D is unclear. Trimming left V 3 bases short and J 0 bases short, with 14 bases between. This CDR3 is built from 15 residues. Per the germline V gene, CDR1 is SQVTM and CDR2 is ANQGSEA. The CDR3, as DNA: TGCAGCGTTGATCCGGGGAAAACTTCTAACTATGGCTACACCTTC. This encodes CSVDPGKTSNYGYTF.

This clonotype was seen at least ten times. The chain carries TRBV20-1 and TRBJ2-1; 8 bases line up with TRBD2. The CDR3 runs 15 residues. The junction had 3 bases not matched to a gene; V was cut back by 0 bases and J by 2 bases. The germline CDR1 and CDR2 sequences are DFQATT and SNEGSKA (reference sequence). CDR3 in amino acids: CSARDWTSPYNEQFF. CDR3 sequence (DNA): TGCAGTGCTAGAGATTGGACTAGCCCCTACAATGAGCAGTTCTTC.

This clonotype occurred many times. The chain links TRBV24-1 to TRBJ1-5; unclear D gene. V shed 7 bases and J shed 3 bases, with 12 bases lying between them. The CDR3 extends over 14 amino acids. Germline CDR1 reads KGHDR; CDR2 reads SFDVKD. The CDR3 sequence is CATSAGTVNQPQHF. In nucleotides, the CDR3 is TGTGCCACCAGCGCAGGAACAGTCAATCAGCCCCAGCATTTT.

The sample holds many counts of this clonotype. This rearrangement joins TRBV20-1 to TRBJ2-1; D is tentatively TRBD1 or TRBD2 (7 bases each). There are 15 residues in the CDR3. Trimming left V 6 bases short and J 4 bases short, with 19 bases between. Germline CDR1 and CDR2: DFQATT and SNEGSKA (reference sequence). In DNA, the CDR3 is TGCAGTGCCTCCTCAGGGGGGGGAAAGTACAATGAGCAGTTCTTC. Residues: CSASSGGGKYNEQFF.

This clonotype showed up many times. The chain employs TRBV5-1 and TRBJ2-1, with 9 bases matching TRBD2. CDR1 and CDR2 from the germline V gene are SGHRS and YFSETQ. The CDR3 extends over 12 amino acids. The ends lost 2 bases at V and 16 bases at J; junction bases unmatched: 7. The CDR3 DNA reads as TGCGCCAGCAGCTTATATCCGGGACTAGCATTCTTC. Translating it yields CASSLYPGLAFF.

This clonotype was counted at least ten times. This rearrangement joins TRBV28 to TRBJ2-7; 10 bases agree with TRBD1. The length of the CDR3 is 13 residues. V shed 5 bases, J shed 13 bases, and the junction held 11 bases outside the gene matches. Germline V gene data show CDR1 as MDHEN and CDR2 as SYDVKM. This CDR3 reads CASSLPDRGTFYF. The DNA of the CDR3 is TGTGCCAGCAGTCTCCCGGACAGGGGGACATTTTACTTC.

This clonotype was seen ten or more times. The chain combines TRBV15 with TRBJ1-4; D gene ambiguous. The V gene's germline CDR1 is LNHNV and CDR2 YYDKDF (reference sequence). CDR3 length equals 16 residues. Trimming cost V 0 bases and J 8 bases, with 16 bases left between them. Written as DNA, the CDR3 is TGTGCCACCAGCAGAGATCGTGGACGGCTAAGGGAAAAACTGTTTTTT. This translates into CATSRDRGRLREKLFF.

Many counts were recorded for this clonotype. The V gene is TRBV20-1, the J gene TRBJ2-1; D is ambiguous. The CDR3 consists of 13 residues. Germline V gene data show CDR1 as DFQATT and CDR2 as SNEGSKA (reference sequence). The DNA for the CDR3 is TGCAGCCAACAACCCCCGATAGACAATGAGCAGTTCTTC. It codes for CSQQPPIDNEQFF.

This clonotype was seen more than once but under ten times. The gene calls are TRBV5-1 and TRBJ2-7; 7 bases map to TRBD1. CDR3 size: 15 residues. CDR1 is SGHRS and CDR2 is YFSETQ in the germline V gene. V lost 0 bases and J lost 0; bases outside the gene matches: 3. The CDR3 DNA sequence: TGCGCCAGCAGCTTGGAGGGGGCAATCTCCTACGAGCAGTACTTC. Translating it yields CASSLEGAISYEQYF.